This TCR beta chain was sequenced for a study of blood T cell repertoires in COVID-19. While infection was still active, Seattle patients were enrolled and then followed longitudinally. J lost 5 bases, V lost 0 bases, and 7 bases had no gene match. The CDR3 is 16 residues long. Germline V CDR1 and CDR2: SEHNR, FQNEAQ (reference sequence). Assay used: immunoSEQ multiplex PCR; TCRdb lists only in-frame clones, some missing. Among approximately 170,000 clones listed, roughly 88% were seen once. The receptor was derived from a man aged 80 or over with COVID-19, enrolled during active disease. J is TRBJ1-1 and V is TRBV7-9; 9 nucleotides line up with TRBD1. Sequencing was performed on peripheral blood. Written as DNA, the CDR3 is TGTGCCAGCAGCTTAGCGCCGCGGACAGGGGAAACTGAAGCTTTCTTT. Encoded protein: CASSLAPRTGETEAFF. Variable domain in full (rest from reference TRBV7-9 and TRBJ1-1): DTGVSQNPRHKITKRGQNVTFRCDPISEHNRLYWYRQTLGQGPEFLTYFQNEAQLEKSRLLSDRFSAERPKGSFSTLEIQRTEQGDSAMYLCASSLAPRTGETEAFFGQGTRLTVV.